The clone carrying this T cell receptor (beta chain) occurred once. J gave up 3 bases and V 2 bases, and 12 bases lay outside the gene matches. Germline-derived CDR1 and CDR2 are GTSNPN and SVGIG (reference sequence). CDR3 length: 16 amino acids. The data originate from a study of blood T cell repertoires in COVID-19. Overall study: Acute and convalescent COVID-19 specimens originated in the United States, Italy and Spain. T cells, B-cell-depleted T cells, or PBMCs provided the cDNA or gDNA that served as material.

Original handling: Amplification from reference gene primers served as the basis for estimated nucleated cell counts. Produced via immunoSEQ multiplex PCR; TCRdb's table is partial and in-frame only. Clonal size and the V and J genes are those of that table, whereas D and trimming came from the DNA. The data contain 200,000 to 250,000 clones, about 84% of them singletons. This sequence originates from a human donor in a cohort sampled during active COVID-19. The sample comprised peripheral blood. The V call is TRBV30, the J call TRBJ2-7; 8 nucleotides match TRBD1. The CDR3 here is CAWSQGWTGIIYEQYF. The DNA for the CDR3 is TGTGCCTGGAGTCAAGGGTGGACAGGGATAATCTACGAGCAGTACTTC.